Listed here are 20 T cell receptor beta chains from one sample, sequenced in a study of siplizumab effects on memory and regulatory T cells. Clones were read by immunoSEQ multiplex PCR, and TCRdb kept only the in-frame ones, dropping some. The sample has about 120,000 clones, just under 95% seen once; the top ten hold approximately 0.17%. Sequenced input: non-Treg CD4+ T cells sorted from blood. These TCRs come from a human donor in good health.

The gene calls are TRBV30 and TRBJ2-3; D is uncertain. This CDR3 has 13 amino acids. Germline V lookup: CDR1 GTSNPN, CDR2 SVGIG (reference sequence). Trimming shortened V by 4 bases and J by 5 bases, and 13 bases separated the two germline ends. Here the CDR3 DNA reads TGTGCCTGGATTAGGACCAGAGGAGATACGCAGTATTTT. Protein sequence: CAWIRTRGDTQYF. The entire variable domain, with the rest obtained from reference TRBV30 and TRBJ2-3, is as follows: SQTIHQWPATLVQPVGSPLSLECTVEGTSNPNLYWYRQAAGRGLQLLFYSVGIGQISSEVPQNLSASRPQDRQFILSSKKLLLSDSGFYLCAWIRTRGDTQYFGPGTRLTVL.

V gene TRBV6-5 combines with J gene TRBJ1-1; 7 nucleotides align to TRBD1. V trimming: 6 bases; J trimming: 0 bases; junction bases outside the gene matches: 7. The CDR3 has 15 residues. CDR1 is MNHEY and CDR2 is SVGAGI in the germline V gene. This CDR3 reads CASRETGVLNTEAFF. As DNA, the CDR3 is TGTGCCAGCAGGGAAACAGGGGTCCTGAACACTGAAGCTTTCTTT.

V gene TRBV5-4 combines with J gene TRBJ2-7; D may be TRBD1 (6 bases). From germline, CDR1 is SGHNT and CDR2 YYREEE (reference sequence). This CDR3 region has 13 residues. Trimming took 1 base from V and 6 from J, leaving 11 bases between them. CDR3 loop: CASSLTQGAEQYF. The CDR3 DNA reads as TGTGCCAGCAGCTTGACACAGGGAGCCGAGCAGTACTTC. Supplemented by reference TRBV5-4 and TRBJ2-7, the full variable domain reads ETGVTQSPTHLIKTRGQQVTLRCSSQSGHNTVSWYQQALGQGPQFIFQYYREEENGRGNFPPRFSGLQFPNYSSELNVNALELDDSALYLCASSLTQGAEQYFGPGTRLTVT.

This chain connects TRBV11-3 to TRBJ2-3; D possibly corresponds to TRBD1 (6 bases). Trimming took off 4 bases at V and 2 bases at J, with 10 bases between the two ends. Germline-derived CDR1 and CDR2 are SGHNT and YENEEA. The CDR3 is 14 residues long. In DNA, the CDR3 is TGTGCCAGCAGCTCAGGGGACACCACAGATACGCAGTATTTT. It is translated as CASSSGDTTDTQYF.

The genes are TRBV28 and TRBJ2-7, with 8 bases matching TRBD1. Germline assignment: CDR1 MDHEN and CDR2 SYDVKM. With 5 bases clipped from V and 3 bases from J, the junction kept 9 bases outside the gene matches. CDR3 length equals 15 residues. CDR3 residues: CASSRAGGARYEQYF. The CDR3 DNA follows: TGTGCCAGCAGTCGTGCAGGGGGCGCACGCTACGAGCAGTACTTC.

This chain joins TRBV6-1 and TRBJ1-2; D call uncertain. Germline CDR1 MNHNS, CDR2 SASEGT. Trimming cost V 1 base and J 2 bases, with 5 bases left between them. The CDR3 loop spans 13 amino acids. This chain's CDR3 is CASSEGQNYGYTF. In DNA form, the CDR3 reads TGTGCCAGCAGTGAAGGGCAGAACTATGGCTACACCTTC.

The chain recombines TRBV6-5 with TRBJ1-1, with 8 bases matching TRBD1. CDR1 is MNHEY, CDR2 SVGAGI, per germline. J lost 4 bases, V lost 7 bases, and 8 bases had no gene match. The CDR3 contains 14 residues. CDR3 sequence: CASTGQGIRTEAFF. CDR3 nucleotides: TGTGCCAGCACCGGACAGGGAATACGCACTGAAGCTTTCTTT.

The chain carries TRBV9 and TRBJ2-4; 9 nucleotides line up with TRBD1. The CDR3 contains 14 residues. Germline assignment: CDR1 SGDLS and CDR2 YYNGEE. Trimming took 0 bases from V and 5 from J; bases not matched to a gene: 0. CDR3 DNA: TGTGCCAGCAGCGTAGGGGACAGGGAAAACATTCAGTACTTC. Translated, it gives CASSVGDRENIQYF.

The gene calls are TRBV18 and TRBJ1-1, with D unclear. This CDR3 has 14 amino acids. CDR1 and CDR2 (germline): KGHSH, LQKENI. V was clipped by 2 bases and J by 1 base, with 8 bases between them. CDR3 sequence: CASSPSAENTEAFF. The CDR3 DNA is TGTGCCAGCTCACCATCCGCAGAGAACACTGAAGCTTTCTTT.

V and J are TRBV7-2 and TRBJ1-2; no clear D. V was shortened by 5 bases and J by 6 bases, with 10 bases between the two germline ends. In germline, CDR1 is SGHTA, CDR2 FQGNSA. The CDR3 extends over 12 amino acids. This CDR3 reads CASSAQVHGYTF. CDR3 DNA: TGTGCCAGCAGCGCCCAGGTGCATGGCTACACCTTC.

The rearrangement uses TRBV9 and TRBJ1-1; D unclear. The CDR3 totals 13 residues. Germline CDR1 SGDLS, CDR2 YYNGEE. V was shortened by 4 bases and J by 6 bases, with 13 bases between the two germline ends. The CDR3, as DNA: TGTGCCAGCAGCCCCGGCTGGGAGGCTGAAGCTTTCTTT. Translation gives CASSPGWEAEAFF.

This sequence joins TRBV7-3 and TRBJ2-7; 9 bases match TRBD1. The CDR3 loop spans 15 amino acids. Per the germline V gene, CDR1 is SGHTA and CDR2 is FQGTGA. V dropped 5 bases and J dropped 5; count of bases not matched to a gene: 10. CDR3 DNA sequence: TGTGCCAGCAGCGACCCGGGACAGGGCCACCACGAGCAGTACTTC. Translated: CASSDPGQGHHEQYF. Full variable domain (missing parts from reference TRBV7-3 and TRBJ2-7): GAGVSQTPSNKVTEKGKYVELRCDPISGHTALYWYRQSLGQGPEFLIYFQGTGAADDSGLPNDRFFAVRPEGSVSTLKIQRTERGDSAVYLCASSDPGQGHHEQYFGPGTRLTVT.

The chain links TRBV4-2 to TRBJ2-6; D not certain. V was clipped by 0 bases and J by 0 bases, with 15 bases between them. This CDR3 region has 19 residues. The germline CDR1 and CDR2 sequences are LGHNA and YNFKEQ. DNA for the CDR3: TGTGCCAGCAGCCAAGATCGCCGCACCCGGTCCTCTGGGGCCAACGTCCTGACTTTC. Amino acids: CASSQDRRTRSSGANVLTF.

This chain links TRBV7-9 with TRBJ1-5; TRBD1 matches 8 bases. Trimming took 2 bases from V and 3 from J; bases not matched to a gene: 6. The CDR3 is 16 residues long. Per the germline V gene, CDR1 is SEHNR and CDR2 is FQNEAQ (reference sequence). This CDR3 reads CASSLNRGGNNQPQHF. DNA of the CDR3: TGTGCCAGCAGCTTAAACAGGGGGGGAAACAATCAGCCCCAGCATTTT. The variable domain in full, with the rest retrieved from reference TRBV7-9 and TRBJ1-5, is DTGVSQNPRHKITKRGQNVTFRCDPISEHNRLYWYRQTLGQGPEFLTYFQNEAQLEKSRLLSDRFSAERPKGSFSTLEIQRTEQGDSAMYLCASSLNRGGNNQPQHFGDGTRLSIL.

The chain is built from TRBV10-3 and TRBJ2-7, with TRBD1 matching over 9 bases. V lost 6 bases and J lost 5; bases outside the gene matches: 11. Germline CDR1 ENHRY, CDR2 SYGVKD. The CDR3 has 15 amino acids. The CDR3: CAIRVPGTGPHEQYF. The CDR3 nucleotides read TGTGCCATCAGGGTCCCCGGGACAGGGCCCCACGAGCAGTACTTC.

The CDR3 is CASRRGGMDTGELFF. In DNA, the CDR3 is TGTGCCAGCAGGAGGGGGGGAATGGACACCGGGGAGCTGTTTTTT. This chain connects TRBV6-1 to TRBJ2-2, with D possibly matching TRBD2 (7 bases). V lost 6 bases and J 3 bases, leaving 14 bases between the germline ends. The germline V gene encodes CDR1 MNHNS and CDR2 SASEGT. This CDR3 region has 15 residues.

The gene calls are TRBV28 and TRBJ1-1, with D possibly being TRBD1 (6 bases). The CDR3 contains 15 residues. CDR1 and CDR2 (germline): MDHEN, SYDVKM. V lost 5 bases to trimming and J lost 6 bases, with 19 bases between them. CDR3 region: CASSGAGALSAEAFF. The CDR3 nucleotides are TGTGCCAGCAGTGGGGCAGGGGCGCTTTCAGCTGAAGCTTTCTTT.

The chain couples TRBV30 to TRBJ2-3, with D hard to call. Germline CDR1 GTSNPN, CDR2 SVGIG (reference sequence). V dropped 1 base and J dropped 0 bases, with 11 bases sitting between them. CDR3 size: 15 residues. The CDR3 DNA reads as TGTGCCTGGAGTGGTTCAGCAGCTAGCACAGATACGCAGTATTTT. This codes for CAWSGSAASTDTQYF.

J is TRBJ1-1 and V is TRBV10-3; 8 bases agree with TRBD1. J was trimmed by 4 bases and V by 6 bases; bases with no gene match: 7. There are 14 residues in the CDR3. From germline, CDR1 is ENHRY and CDR2 SYGVKD. As DNA, the CDR3 is TGTGCCATCAGCGTTGACAGGGGAGGCACTGAAGCTTTCTTT. Translated, it gives CAISVDRGGTEAFF.

The rearrangement joins TRBV7-2 to TRBJ1-4; D possibly corresponds to TRBD1 (6 bases). Germline V gene data show CDR1 as SGHTA and CDR2 as FQGNSA. Trimming pared 4 bases from V and 6 bases from J, leaving 15 bases between. There are 15 residues in the CDR3. In nucleotides, the CDR3 is TGTGCCAGCAGCTCCCAGGGGTTGGGGTATGAAAAACTGTTTTTT. It is translated as CASSSQGLGYEKLFF.